Detailed here is one TCR beta chain. Clones were read by immunoSEQ multiplex PCR, and TCRdb kept only the in-frame ones, dropping some. The sample carries about 120,000 clones, roughly 80% recorded once. This specimen comes from a study of blood T cell repertoires in COVID-19. This CDR3 has 12 residues. Trimming took 2 bases from V and 6 from J, leaving 8 bases between them. The chain has TRBV12-3 or TRBV12-4 and TRBJ2-7; D remains unclear. Specimen: peripheral blood. The source is a man aged 50 to 60 with acute or convalescent COVID-19. DNA of the CDR3: TGTGCCAGCAGTTTATCGGTTGCCGAGCAGTACTTC. Translated, it gives CASSLSVAEQYF.